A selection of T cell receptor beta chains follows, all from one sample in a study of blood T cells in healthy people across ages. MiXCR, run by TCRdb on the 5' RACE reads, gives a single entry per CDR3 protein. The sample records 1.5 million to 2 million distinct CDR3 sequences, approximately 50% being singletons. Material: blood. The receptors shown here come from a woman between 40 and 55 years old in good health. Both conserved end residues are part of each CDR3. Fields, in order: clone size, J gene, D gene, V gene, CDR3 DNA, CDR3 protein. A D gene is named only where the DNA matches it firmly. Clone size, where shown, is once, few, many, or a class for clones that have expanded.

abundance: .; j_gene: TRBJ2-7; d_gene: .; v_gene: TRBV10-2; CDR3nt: TGCGCCAGCAGTGTGGCATACGACAGAGTCTACGAGCAGTACTTC; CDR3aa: CASSVAYDRVYEQYF
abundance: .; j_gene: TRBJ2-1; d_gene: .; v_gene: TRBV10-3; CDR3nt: TGTGCCATCAGTGTAGATTACAGGTCAAATGAGCAGTTCTTC; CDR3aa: CAISVDYRSNEQFF
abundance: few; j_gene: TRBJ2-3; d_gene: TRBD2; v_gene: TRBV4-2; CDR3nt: TGTGCCAGCAGCCAGGCGCTAGCGGGGGGGGATACGCAGTATTTT; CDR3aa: CASSQALAGGDTQYF
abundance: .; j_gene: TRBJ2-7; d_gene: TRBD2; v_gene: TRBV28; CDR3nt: TGTGCCAGCAGTTCCTCACCGCGGGGGATGGGGGGCTACGAGCAGTACTTC; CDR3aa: CASSSSPRGMGGYEQYF
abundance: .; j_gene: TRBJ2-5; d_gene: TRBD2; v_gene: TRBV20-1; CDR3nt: TGCAGTGCTAGAGATTATCTAGCGGGGGGCCTCGAGACCCAGTACTTC; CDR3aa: CSARDYLAGGLETQYF
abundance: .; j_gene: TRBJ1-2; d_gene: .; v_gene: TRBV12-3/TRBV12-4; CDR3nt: TGTGCCAGCAGTCCCGCGGCGCGCTATGGCTACACCTTC; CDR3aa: CASSPAARYGYTF
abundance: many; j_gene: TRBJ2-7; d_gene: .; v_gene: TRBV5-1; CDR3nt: TGCGCCAGCAGTAGGGACAACTCCTACGAGCAGTACTTC; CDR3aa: CASSRDNSYEQYF
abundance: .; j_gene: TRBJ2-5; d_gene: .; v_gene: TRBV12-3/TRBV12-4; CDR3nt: TGTGCCAGCAGTGAGAACGGGGGACAAGGGGAGACCCAGTACTTC; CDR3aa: CASSENGGQGETQYF
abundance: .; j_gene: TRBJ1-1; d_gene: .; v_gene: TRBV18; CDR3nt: TGTGCCAGCTCACCACCTGAAAATAGATACACTGAAGCTTTCTTT; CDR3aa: CASSPPENRYTEAFF
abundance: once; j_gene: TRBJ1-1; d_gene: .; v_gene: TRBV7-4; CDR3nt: TGTGCCAGCAGCTCCAGGGTGGAAACTGAAGCTTTCTTT; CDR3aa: CASSSRVETEAFF
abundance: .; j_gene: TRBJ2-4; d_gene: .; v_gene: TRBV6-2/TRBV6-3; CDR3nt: TGTGCCAGCAGTTATGGAGGGGCAGGGGGAGAGCAGTACTTC; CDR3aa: CASSYGGAGGEQYF
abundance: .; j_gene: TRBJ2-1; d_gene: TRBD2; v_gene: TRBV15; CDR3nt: TGTGCCACCAGCAGAGATCTAGCGGGGGAGCAGTTCTTC; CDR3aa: CATSRDLAGEQFF
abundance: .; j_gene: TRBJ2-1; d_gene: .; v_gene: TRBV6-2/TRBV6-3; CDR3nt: TGTGCCAGCGACCTAGACGGCACGCCCTACAATGAGCAGTTCTTC; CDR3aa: CASDLDGTPYNEQFF
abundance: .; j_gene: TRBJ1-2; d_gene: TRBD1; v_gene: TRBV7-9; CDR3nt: TGTGCCAGCAGCCCGACAGGGTATGAACAAGCTAACTATGGCTACACCTTC; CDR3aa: CASSPTGYEQANYGYTF
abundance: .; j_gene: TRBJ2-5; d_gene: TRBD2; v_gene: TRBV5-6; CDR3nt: TGTGCCAGCAGCTTCCCTAGCGGGGGGGAAAGAGAGACCCAGTACTTC; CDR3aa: CASSFPSGGERETQYF
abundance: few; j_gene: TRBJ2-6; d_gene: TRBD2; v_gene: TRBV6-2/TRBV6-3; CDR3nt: TGTGCCAGCAGTTACTCGAGGGGTAGCGGGGGGCTTCTCCGGGCCAACGTCCTGACTTTC; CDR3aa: CASSYSRGSGGLLRANVLTF
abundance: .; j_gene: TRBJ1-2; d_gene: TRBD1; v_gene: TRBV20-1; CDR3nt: TGCAGTGCTGCCGGGACAGGGGAGGGCTATGGCTACACCTTC; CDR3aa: CSAAGTGEGYGYTF
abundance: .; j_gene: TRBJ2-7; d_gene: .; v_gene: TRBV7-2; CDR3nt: TGTGCCAGCAGCCCGAGGGGGGGACAGGTCTACAATGAGCAGTACTTC; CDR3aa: CASSPRGGQVYNEQYF
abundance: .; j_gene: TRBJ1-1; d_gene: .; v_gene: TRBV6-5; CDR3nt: TGTGCCAGCAGTAACGTACAGAGGGCGGGAAGCACTGAAGCTTTCTTT; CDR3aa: CASSNVQRAGSTEAFF
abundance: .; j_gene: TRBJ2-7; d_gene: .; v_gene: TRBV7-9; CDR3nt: TGTGCCAGCAGCCAAGTAGAGTTCTCCTACGAGCAGTACTTC; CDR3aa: CASSQVEFSYEQYF
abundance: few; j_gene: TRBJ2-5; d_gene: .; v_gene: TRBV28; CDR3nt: TGTGCCAGCAGTGCCCGGGGGGCGAGAAGCTACCAAGAGACCCAGTACTTC; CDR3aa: CASSARGARSYQETQYF
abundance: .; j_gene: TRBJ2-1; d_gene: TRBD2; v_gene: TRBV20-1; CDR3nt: TGCAGTGCTAGGACTAGCGGCCGCAATGAGCAGTTCTTC; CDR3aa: CSARTSGRNEQFF
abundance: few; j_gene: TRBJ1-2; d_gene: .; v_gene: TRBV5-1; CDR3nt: TGCGCCAGCAGCCCGGGACTGTCTCGCTATGGCTACACCTTC; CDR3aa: CASSPGLSRYGYTF
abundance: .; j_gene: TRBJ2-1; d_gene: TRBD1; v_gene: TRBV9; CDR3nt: TGTGCCAGCAGCGAGGGACAGGGGTTCAATGAGCAGTTCTTC; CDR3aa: CASSEGQGFNEQFF
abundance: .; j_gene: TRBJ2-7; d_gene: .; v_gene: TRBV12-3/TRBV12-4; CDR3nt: TGTGCCAGCAGTTTAGCCAGGCTGCGGAACGAGCAGTACTTC; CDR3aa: CASSLARLRNEQYF
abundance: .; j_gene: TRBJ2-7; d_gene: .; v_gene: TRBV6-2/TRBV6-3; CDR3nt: TGTGCCAGCAGCGCCGGGCCCGACCGTTACAATGAGCAGTACTTC; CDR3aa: CASSAGPDRYNEQYF
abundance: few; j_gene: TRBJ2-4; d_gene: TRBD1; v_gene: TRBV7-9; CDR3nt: TGTGCCAGCAGCTTAGGGCTGACAGGGGGTAACATTCAGTACTTC; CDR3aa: CASSLGLTGGNIQYF
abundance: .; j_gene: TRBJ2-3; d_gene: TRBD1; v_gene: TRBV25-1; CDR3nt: TGCGCCAGCAGCGTGGGACAGACGCAGTATTTT; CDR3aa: CASSVGQTQYF
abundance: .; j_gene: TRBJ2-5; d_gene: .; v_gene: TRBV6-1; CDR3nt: TGTGCCAGCAGTGAGGGGGCAGGCCAAGAGACCCAGTACTTC; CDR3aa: CASSEGAGQETQYF
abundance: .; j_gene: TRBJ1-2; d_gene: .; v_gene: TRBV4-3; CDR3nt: TGCGCCAGCAGCCAAGATTCCGGGTTTCCTAACTATGGCTACACCTTC; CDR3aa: CASSQDSGFPNYGYTF
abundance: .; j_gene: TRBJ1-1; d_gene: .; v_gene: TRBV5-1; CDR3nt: TGCGCCAGCAGCTGGAGGGGGAGTAGCACTGAAGCTTTCTTT; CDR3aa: CASSWRGSSTEAFF
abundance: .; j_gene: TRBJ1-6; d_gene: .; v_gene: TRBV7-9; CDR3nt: TGTGCCAGCAGCTTAGCGCTCGGAGCCGACTATAATTCACCCCTCCACTTT; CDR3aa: CASSLALGADYNSPLHF